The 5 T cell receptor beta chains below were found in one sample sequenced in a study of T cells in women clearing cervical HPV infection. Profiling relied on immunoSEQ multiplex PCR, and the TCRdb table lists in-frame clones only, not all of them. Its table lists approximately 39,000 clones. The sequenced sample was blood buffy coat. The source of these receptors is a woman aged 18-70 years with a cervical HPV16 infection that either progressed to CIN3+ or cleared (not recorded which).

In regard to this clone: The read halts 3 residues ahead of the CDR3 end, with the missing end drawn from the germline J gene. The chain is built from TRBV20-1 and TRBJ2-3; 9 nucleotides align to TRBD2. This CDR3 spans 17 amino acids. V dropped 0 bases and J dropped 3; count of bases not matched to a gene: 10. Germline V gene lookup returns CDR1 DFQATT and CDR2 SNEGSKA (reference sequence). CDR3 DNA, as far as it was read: TGCAGTGCTAGAGATGCTAGCGGGATGGGGGGGACAGATACG. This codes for CSARDASGMGGTDT. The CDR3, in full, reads CSARDASGMGGTDTQYF.

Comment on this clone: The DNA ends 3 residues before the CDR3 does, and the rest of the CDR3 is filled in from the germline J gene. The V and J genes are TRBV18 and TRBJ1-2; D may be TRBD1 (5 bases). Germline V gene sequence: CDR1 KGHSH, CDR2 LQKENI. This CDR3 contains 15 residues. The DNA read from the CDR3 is TGTGCCAGCTCACCAGGGACTAGCGGGAGCTACGAC. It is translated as CASSPGTSGSYD. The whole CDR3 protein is CASSPGTSGSYDYTF.

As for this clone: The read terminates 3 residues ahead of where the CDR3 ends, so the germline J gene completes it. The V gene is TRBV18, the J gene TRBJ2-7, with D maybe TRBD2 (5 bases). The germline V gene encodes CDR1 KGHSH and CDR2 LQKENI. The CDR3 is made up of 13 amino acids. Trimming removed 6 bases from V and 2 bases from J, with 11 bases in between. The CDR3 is CASSGRGAYEQYF. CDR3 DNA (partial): TGTGCCAGCTCGGGTCGGGGAGCCTACGAG.

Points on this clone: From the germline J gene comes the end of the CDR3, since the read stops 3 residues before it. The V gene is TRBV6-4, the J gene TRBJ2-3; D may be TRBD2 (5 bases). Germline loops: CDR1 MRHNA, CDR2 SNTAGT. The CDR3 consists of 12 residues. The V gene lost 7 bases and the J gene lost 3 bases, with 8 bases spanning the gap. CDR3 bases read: TGTGCCAGCAATCCGGGGACAGATACG. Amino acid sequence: CASNPGTDT. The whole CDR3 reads CASNPGTDTQYF.

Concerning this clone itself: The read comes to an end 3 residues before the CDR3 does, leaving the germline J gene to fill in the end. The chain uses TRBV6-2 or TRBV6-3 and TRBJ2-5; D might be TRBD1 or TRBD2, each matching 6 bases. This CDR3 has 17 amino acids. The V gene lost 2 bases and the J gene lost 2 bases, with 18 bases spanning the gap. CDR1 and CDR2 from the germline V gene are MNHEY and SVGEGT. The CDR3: CASSYGGGPTTQETQYF. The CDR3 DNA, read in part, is TGTGCCAGCAGTTACGGAGGGGGACCCACTACTCAAGAGACC.